The T cell receptor beta chain under discussion was sequenced for a study of T cells in Graves' hyperthyroidism and ophthalmopathy. Patients aged 18 to 65 had newly diagnosed hyperthyroidism lasting under 2 months. Clinical symptoms, serum thyroxine and TRAb, thyroid ultrasound and orbital computed tomography together formed the diagnostic basis. TCR beta CDR3 regions were amplified from RNA. HTBI primers were used for first-round RT-PCR of the TCR CDR3. TCRdb reanalysed the multiplex PCR reads using MiXCR and keeps one entry per CDR3 protein. The sample contains 500,000 to 600,000 distinct CDR3 sequences, about 45% of which appear only once. This clonotype appeared many times. Sequences were obtained from peripheral blood or thyroid tissue (not recorded which). This TCR came from a young woman with Graves' hyperthyroidism.

CDR3 coding DNA: TGTGCCAGCAGCTTAGCGGGGGGTGCCGAGCAGTACTTC. Its translation is CASSLAGGAEQYF. The V call is TRBV7-2, the J call TRBJ2-7; D may be TRBD2 (6 bases). Germline CDR1 is SGHTA and CDR2 is FQGNSA. The CDR3 loop spans 13 amino acids. Trimming left V 0 bases short and J 6 bases short, with 9 bases between.